Reported below is one T cell receptor beta chain. The data were taken from a study of blood T cell repertoires in COVID-19. Study at large: The United States, Italy and Spain provided the acute and convalescent COVID-19 samples.

Method: immunoSEQ multiplex PCR; TCRdb's copy keeps in-frame clones and lacks some. Of roughly 350,000 clones listed, under 95% are singletons. The germline V and J ends were trimmed by 8 bases and 9 bases, with 15 bases remaining between them. The CDR3 sequence is 12 residues long. The source material was peripheral blood. This TCR derives from a woman in her late teens or twenties who had recovered from COVID-19. The rearrangement uses TRBV12-3 or TRBV12-4 and TRBJ2-3; perhaps TRBD1 as D (6 bases). The CDR3 DNA reads as TGTGCCAGCCTGAGAACAGGGTACACGCAGTATTTT. Translation: CASLRTGYTQYF.